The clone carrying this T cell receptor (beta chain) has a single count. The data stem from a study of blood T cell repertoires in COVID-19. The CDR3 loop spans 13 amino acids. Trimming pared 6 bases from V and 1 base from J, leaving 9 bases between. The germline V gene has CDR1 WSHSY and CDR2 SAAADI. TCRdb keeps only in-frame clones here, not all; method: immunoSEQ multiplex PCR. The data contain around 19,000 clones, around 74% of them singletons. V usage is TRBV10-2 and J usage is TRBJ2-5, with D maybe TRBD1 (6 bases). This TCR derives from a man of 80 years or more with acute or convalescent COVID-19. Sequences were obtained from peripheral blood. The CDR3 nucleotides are TGCGCCAGCAGCGGACAGATCCAAGAGACCCAGTACTTC. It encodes CASSGQIQETQYF.